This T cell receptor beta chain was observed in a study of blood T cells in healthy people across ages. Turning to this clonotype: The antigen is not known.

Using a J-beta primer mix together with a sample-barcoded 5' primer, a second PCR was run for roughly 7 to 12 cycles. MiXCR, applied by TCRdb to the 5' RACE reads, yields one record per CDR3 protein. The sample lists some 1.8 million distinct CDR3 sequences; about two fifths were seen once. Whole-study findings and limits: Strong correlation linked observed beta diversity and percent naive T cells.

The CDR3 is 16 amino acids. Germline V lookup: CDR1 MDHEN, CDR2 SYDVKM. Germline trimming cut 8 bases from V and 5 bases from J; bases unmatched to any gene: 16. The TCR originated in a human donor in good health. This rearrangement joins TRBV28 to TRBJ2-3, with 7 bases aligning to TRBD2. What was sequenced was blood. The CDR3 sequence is CASGNWRGSSGDTQYF. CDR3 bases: TGTGCCAGCGGTAATTGGCGGGGGTCCTCAGGAGATACGCAGTATTTT.